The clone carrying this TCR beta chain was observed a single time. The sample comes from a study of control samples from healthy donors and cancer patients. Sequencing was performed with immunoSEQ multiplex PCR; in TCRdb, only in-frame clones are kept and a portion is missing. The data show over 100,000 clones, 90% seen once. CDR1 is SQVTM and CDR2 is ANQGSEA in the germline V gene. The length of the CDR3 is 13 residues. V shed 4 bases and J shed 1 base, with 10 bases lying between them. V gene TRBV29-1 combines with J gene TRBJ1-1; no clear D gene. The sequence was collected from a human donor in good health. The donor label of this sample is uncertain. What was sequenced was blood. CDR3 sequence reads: CSVAVQWNTEAFF. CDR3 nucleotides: TGCAGCGTTGCGGTCCAATGGAACACTGAAGCTTTCTTT.